The 15 T cell receptor beta chains below all came from one sample that was sequenced in a study of shared clonotypes between healthy human individuals. The table came from immunoSEQ multiplex PCR; TCRdb's copy has only in-frame clones and leaves some out. The sample has about 560,000 clones, roughly four fifths seen once. Sequencing was carried out using PBMCs. The source of these receptors is a woman between 40 and 55 years old in good health. Some clones in this sample may be carry-over from other donors' samples.

This clone showed up just once. The chain joins TRBV25-1 to TRBJ2-1; possibly TRBD2 for D (6 bases). Germline CDR1 MGHDK, CDR2 SYGVNS. CDR3 size: 15 residues. V lost 1 base, J lost 5 bases, and 12 bases lay in between. CDR3 coding DNA: TGTGCCAGCAGTGAATGGAGGGAGCTCGACAATGAGCAGTTCTTC. It specifies CASSEWRELDNEQFF. Supplemented by reference TRBV25-1 and TRBJ2-1, the full variable domain reads EADIYQTPRYLVIGTGKKITLECSQTMGHDKMYWYQQDPGMELHLIHYSYGVNSTEKGDLSSESTVSRIRTEHFPLTLESARPSHTSQYLCASSEWRELDNEQFFGPGTRLTVL.

V is TRBV9 and J is TRBJ2-7; 10 nucleotides align to TRBD1. The CDR3 consists of 14 residues. Germline CDR1 and CDR2: SGDLS and YYNGEE. Trimming at V came to 4 bases and at J to 6 bases, leaving 7 bases not matched to a gene. CDR3 loop: CASSLGTGVSEQYF. CDR3 bases: TGTGCCAGCAGCCTCGGGACAGGGGTATCCGAGCAGTACTTC.

The rearrangement links TRBV4-1 to TRBJ1-5, with a tentative D call TRBD1 (6 bases). The length of the CDR3 is 13 residues. Germline values: CDR1 MGHRA, CDR2 YSYEKL. The V and J ends lost 1 base and 6 bases respectively, with 7 bases between them. The CDR3 spells CASSQGGGQPQHF. CDR3 DNA sequence: TGCGCCAGCAGCCAAGGAGGGGGTCAGCCCCAGCATTTT.

This clone was seen just once. The chain couples TRBV11-3 to TRBJ2-3; 7 bases match TRBD2. This CDR3 has 16 amino acids. The germline V gene encodes CDR1 SGHNT and CDR2 YENEEA. V was pared by 1 base and J by 0 bases, with 4 bases of the junction left unmatched. The CDR3, as DNA: TGTGCCAGCAGCTTAGGCCTGCGGGAGAGCACAGATACGCAGTATTTT. Translated: CASSLGLRESTDTQYF.

This clone was counted a single time. V gene TRBV28 combines with J gene TRBJ2-7; D perhaps matches TRBD1 (5 bases). This CDR3 has 12 amino acids. CDR1 MDHEN and CDR2 SYDVKM come from the germline V gene. V was pared by 10 bases and J by 5 bases, with 15 bases between. The CDR3 loop reads CATADTFHEQYF. CDR3 in DNA: TGTGCCACCGCGGACACCTTCCACGAGCAGTACTTC.

This clone was observed a handful of times. The rearrangement uses TRBV10-3 and TRBJ1-5; 9 nucleotides agree with TRBD1. V gave up 0 bases and J gave up 7 bases; unmatched junction bases: 10. Germline V lookup: CDR1 ENHRY, CDR2 SYGVKD. The CDR3 has 17 amino acids. CDR3 amino acids: CAISESGTGGAGQPQHF. CDR3 nucleotide sequence: TGTGCCATCAGTGAGTCGGGAACAGGGGGCGCGGGGCAGCCCCAGCATTTT.

The V and J genes are TRBV21-1 and TRBJ2-7; TRBD1 reflects the table's D call only, with no check against the DNA. TRBV21-1 is a recognized pseudogene. This CDR3 has 13 residues. The CDR3 DNA sequence: TGTGCCAGCTCCGGGACAGGGGCCTACGAGCAGTACTTC. Translating it yields CASSGTGAYEQYF.

The rearrangement links TRBV5-8 to TRBJ2-3, with D tentatively TRBD1 (6 bases). CDR3 length equals 14 residues. V was clipped by 5 bases and J by 1 base, with 11 bases between them. CDR1 and CDR2 (germline): SGHTS, YDEGEE. CDR3 in amino acids: CASRSGHGTDTQYF. CDR3 DNA sequence: TGTGCCAGCAGGTCGGGACACGGCACAGATACGCAGTATTTT.

This chain connects TRBV28 to TRBJ1-3; D is perhaps TRBD1 (6 bases). The germline V and J ends were trimmed by 1 base and 0 bases, with 13 bases remaining between them. The CDR3 loop spans 17 amino acids. Germline CDR1 is MDHEN and CDR2 is SYDVKM. CDR3 DNA sequence: TGTGCCAGCAGTTTATCAAGACAGGTTCGCTCTGGAAACACCATATATTTT. It yields the protein CASSLSRQVRSGNTIYF.

The chain recombines TRBV5-1 with TRBJ1-1; D is undetermined. The CDR3 consists of 13 residues. Trimming left V 0 bases short and J 5 bases short, with 8 bases between. The germline gives CDR1 SGHRS, CDR2 YFSETQ. CDR3 region: CASSLVRRTEAFF. The CDR3 DNA reads as TGCGCCAGCAGCTTGGTACGTAGGACTGAAGCTTTCTTT.

V is TRBV2 and J is TRBJ2-3, with 7 bases that match TRBD1. The CDR3 contains 15 residues. Germline CDR1 reads SNHLY; CDR2 reads FYNNEI. Losses at the gene ends were 6 bases for V and 0 bases for J; bases not matched to a gene: 6. As DNA, the CDR3 is TGTGCCAGCAGAGACCCGGGACAGAGCACAGATACGCAGTATTTT. As protein: CASRDPGQSTDTQYF.

The J gene is TRBJ2-5, the V gene TRBV28; weak D call: TRBD2 (6 bases). Per germline, CDR1 MDHEN and CDR2 SYDVKM. The germline V and J ends were trimmed by 3 bases and 3 bases, with 8 bases remaining between them. This CDR3 contains 13 residues. The CDR3 protein is CASSLRGKETQYF. The CDR3 coding sequence is TGTGCCAGCAGTTTGCGGGGAAAAGAGACCCAGTACTTC.

This clone was found once. Other DNA sequences in this sample translate to the same CDR3. The chain combines TRBV5-1 with TRBJ2-2; 11 bases line up with TRBD2. The CDR3 is 16 amino acids. Per the germline V gene, CDR1 is SGHRS and CDR2 is YFSETQ. V lost 0 bases and J lost 4; bases outside the gene matches: 2. The CDR3 sequence: CASSLVTSGGTGELFF. CDR3 bases: TGCGCCAGCAGCTTGGTCACTAGCGGGGGCACCGGGGAGCTGTTTTTT.

V is TRBV5-6 and J is TRBJ2-7; 10 bases match TRBD2. From germline, CDR1 is SGHDT and CDR2 YYEEEE. Trimming took 10 bases from V and 2 from J; bases not matched to a gene: 15. This CDR3 spans 16 amino acids. Here the CDR3 DNA reads TGTGCCTCGGGGCAGATTCTAGCGGGAGCCCCCTACGAGCAGTACTTC. This encodes CASGQILAGAPYEQYF.

The chain is built from TRBV7-2 and TRBJ2-7; no definite D call. The CDR3 is 11 amino acids. V lost 2 bases and J lost 4, with 3 bases in between. The germline V gene encodes CDR1 SGHTA and CDR2 FQGNSA. The CDR3 sequence is CASSLSYEQYF. CDR3 bases: TGTGCCAGCAGCTTAAGTTACGAGCAGTACTTC.